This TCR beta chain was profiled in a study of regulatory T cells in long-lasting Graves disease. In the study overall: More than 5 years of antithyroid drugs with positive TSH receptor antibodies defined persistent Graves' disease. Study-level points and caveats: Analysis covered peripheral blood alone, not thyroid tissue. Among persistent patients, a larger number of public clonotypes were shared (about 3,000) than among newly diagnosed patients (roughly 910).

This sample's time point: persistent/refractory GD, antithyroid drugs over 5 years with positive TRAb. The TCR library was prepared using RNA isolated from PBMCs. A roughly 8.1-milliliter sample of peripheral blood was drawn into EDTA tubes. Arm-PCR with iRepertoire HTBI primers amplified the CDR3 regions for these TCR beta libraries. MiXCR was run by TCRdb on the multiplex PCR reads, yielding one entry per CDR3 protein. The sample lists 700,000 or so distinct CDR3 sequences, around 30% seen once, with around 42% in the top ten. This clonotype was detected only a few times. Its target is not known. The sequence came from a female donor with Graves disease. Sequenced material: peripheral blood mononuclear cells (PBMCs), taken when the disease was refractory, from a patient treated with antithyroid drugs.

The DNA of the CDR3 is TGTGCCAGCAGCCCATATAGTAGCTACGAGCAGTACTTC. It encodes CASSPYSSYEQYF. The J gene is TRBJ2-7, the V gene TRBV12-3 or TRBV12-4; D uncertain. V shed 6 bases and J shed 3 bases, with 12 bases lying between them. This CDR3 comprises 13 residues.